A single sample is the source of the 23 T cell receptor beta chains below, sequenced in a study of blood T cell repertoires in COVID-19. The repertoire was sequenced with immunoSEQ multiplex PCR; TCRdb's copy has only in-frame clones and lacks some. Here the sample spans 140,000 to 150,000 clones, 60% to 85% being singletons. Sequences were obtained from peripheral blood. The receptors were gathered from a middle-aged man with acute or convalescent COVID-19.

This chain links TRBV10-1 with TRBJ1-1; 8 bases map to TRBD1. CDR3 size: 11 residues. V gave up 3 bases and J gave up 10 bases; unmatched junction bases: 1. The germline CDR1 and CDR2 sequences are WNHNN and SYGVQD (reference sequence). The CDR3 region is CASSDQGAAFF. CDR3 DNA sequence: TGCGCCAGCAGTGACCAGGGGGCAGCTTTCTTT.

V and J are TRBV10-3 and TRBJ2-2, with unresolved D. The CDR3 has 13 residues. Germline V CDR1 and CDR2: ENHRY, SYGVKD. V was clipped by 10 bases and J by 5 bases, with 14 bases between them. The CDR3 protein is CATWSLRTGELFF. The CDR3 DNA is TGTGCCACCTGGTCCCTGAGGACCGGGGAGCTGTTTTTT.

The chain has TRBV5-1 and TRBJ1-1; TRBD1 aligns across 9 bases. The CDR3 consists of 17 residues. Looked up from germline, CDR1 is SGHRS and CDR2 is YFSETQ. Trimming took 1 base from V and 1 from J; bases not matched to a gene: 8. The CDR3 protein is CASSLYTGGAGNTEAFF. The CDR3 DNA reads TGCGCCAGCAGCTTGTACACAGGGGGCGCGGGGAACACTGAAGCTTTCTTT.

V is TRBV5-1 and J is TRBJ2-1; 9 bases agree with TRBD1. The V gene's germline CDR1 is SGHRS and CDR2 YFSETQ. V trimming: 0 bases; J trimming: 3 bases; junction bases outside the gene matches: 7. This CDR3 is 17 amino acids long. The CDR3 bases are TGCGCCAGCAGCTTGGGTGGACAGGGGATACACTACAATGAGCAGTTCTTC. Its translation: CASSLGGQGIHYNEQFF.

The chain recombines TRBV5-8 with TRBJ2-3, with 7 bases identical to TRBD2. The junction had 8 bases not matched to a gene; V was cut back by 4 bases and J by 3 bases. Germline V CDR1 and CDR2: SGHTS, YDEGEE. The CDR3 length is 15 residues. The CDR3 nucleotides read TGTGCCAGCAGCCCCCTTCTCGGGGGGACAGATACGCAGTATTTT. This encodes CASSPLLGGTDTQYF.

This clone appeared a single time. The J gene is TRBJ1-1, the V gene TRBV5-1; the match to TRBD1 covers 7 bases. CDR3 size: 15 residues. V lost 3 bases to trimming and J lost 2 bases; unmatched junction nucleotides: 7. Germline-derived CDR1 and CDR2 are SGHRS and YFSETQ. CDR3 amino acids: CASSSDRVGNTEAFF. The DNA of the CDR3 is TGCGCCAGCAGCTCCGACAGGGTTGGTAACACTGAAGCTTTCTTT.

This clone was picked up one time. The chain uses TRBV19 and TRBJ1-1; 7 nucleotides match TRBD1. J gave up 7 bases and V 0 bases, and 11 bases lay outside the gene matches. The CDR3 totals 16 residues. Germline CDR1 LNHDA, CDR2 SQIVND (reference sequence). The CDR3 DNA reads TGTGCCAGTAGTATAGATTCACGGGCAGGGGGGATTGAAGCTTTCTTT. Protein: CASSIDSRAGGIEAFF.

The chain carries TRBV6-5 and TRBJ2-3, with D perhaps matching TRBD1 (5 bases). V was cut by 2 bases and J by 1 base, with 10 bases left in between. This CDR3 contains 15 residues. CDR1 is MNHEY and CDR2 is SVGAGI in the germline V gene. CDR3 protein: CASSYGIGGTDTQYF. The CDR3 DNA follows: TGTGCCAGCAGTTACGGGATAGGGGGCACAGATACGCAGTATTTT.

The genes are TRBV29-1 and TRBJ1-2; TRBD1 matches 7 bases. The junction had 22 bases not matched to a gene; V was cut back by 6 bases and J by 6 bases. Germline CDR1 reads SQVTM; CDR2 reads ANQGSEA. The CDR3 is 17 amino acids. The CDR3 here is CSVGLGPGQFIGNGYTF. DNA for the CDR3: TGCAGCGTCGGCCTCGGACCGGGACAGTTTATAGGAAATGGCTACACCTTC. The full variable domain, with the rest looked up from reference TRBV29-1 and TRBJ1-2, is SAVISQKPSRDICQRGTSLTIQCQVDSQVTMMFWYRQQPGQSLTLIATANQGSEATYESGFVIDKFPISRPNLTFSTLTVSNMSPEDSSIYLCSVGLGPGQFIGNGYTFGSGTRLTVV.

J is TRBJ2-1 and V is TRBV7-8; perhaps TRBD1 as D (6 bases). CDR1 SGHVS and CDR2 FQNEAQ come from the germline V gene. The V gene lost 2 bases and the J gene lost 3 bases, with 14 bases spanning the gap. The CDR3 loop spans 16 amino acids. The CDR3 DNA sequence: TGTGCCAGCAGCTTATTCTCAGGGGTGGTCTACAATGAGCAGTTCTTC. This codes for CASSLFSGVVYNEQFF.

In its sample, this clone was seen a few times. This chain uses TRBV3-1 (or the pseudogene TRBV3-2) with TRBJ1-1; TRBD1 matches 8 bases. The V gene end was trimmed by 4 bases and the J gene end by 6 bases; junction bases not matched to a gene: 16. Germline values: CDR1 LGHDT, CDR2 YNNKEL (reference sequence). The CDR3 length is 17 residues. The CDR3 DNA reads TGTGCCAGCAGCCCCCCGACAGGGGCCCTTAAGGAATCTGAAGCTTTCTTT. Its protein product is CASSPPTGALKESEAFF.

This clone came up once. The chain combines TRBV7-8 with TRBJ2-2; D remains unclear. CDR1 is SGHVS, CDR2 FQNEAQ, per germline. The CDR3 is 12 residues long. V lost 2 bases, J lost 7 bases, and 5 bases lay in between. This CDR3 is CASSLRGGELFF. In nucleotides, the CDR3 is TGTGCCAGCAGCTTACGCGGCGGGGAGCTGTTTTTT. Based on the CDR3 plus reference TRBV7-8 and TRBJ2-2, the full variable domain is GAGVSQSPRYKVAKRGQDVALRCDPISGHVSLFWYQQALGQGPEFLTYFQNEAQLDKSGLPSDRFFAERPEGSVSTLKIQRTQQEDSAVYLCASSLRGGELFFGEGSRLTVL.

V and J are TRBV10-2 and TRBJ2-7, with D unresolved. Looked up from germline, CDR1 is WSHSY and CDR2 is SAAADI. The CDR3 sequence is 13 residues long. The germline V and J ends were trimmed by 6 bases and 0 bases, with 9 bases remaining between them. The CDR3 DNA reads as TGCGCCAGCAGAATACAGCTCTCCTACGAGCAGTACTTC. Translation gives CASRIQLSYEQYF.

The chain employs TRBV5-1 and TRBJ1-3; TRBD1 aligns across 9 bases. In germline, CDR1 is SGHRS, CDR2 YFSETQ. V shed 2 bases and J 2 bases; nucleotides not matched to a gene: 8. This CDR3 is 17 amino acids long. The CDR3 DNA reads TGCGCCAGCAGCTTAAAACCCGGGACAGGGACTGGAAACACCATATATTTT. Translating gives CASSLKPGTGTGNTIYF. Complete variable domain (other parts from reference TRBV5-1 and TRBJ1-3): KAGVTQTPRYLIKTRGQQVTLSCSPISGHRSVSWYQQTPGQGLQFLFEYFSETQRNKGNFPGRFSGRQFSNSRSEMNVSTLELGDSALYLCASSLKPGTGTGNTIYFGEGSWLTVV.

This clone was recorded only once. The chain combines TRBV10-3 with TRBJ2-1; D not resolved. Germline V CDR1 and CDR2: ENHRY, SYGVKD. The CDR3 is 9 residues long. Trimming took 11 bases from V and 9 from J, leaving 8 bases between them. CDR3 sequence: CASSREQFF. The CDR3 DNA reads TGTGCCTCGTCCCGTGAGCAGTTCTTC.

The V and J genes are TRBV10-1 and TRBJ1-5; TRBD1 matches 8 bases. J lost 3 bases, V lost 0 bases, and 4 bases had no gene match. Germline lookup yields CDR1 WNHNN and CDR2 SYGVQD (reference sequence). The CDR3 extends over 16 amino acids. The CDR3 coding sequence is TGCGCCAGCAGTGAGTCTACAGGGGGTTTCAATCAGCCCCAGCATTTT. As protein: CASSESTGGFNQPQHF.

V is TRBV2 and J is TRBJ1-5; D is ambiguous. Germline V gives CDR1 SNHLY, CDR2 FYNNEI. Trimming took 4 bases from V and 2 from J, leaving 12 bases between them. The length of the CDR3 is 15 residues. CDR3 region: CASSGGFGGNQPQHF. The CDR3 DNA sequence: TGTGCCAGCAGTGGAGGGTTTGGAGGCAATCAGCCCCAGCATTTT.

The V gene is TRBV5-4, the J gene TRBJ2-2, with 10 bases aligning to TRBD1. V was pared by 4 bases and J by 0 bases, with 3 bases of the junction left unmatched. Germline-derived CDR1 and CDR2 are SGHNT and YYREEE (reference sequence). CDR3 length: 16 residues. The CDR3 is CASSAGTGANTGELFF. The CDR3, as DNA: TGTGCCAGCAGCGCCGGGACAGGGGCGAACACCGGGGAGCTGTTTTTT. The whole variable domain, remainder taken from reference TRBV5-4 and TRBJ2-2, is ETGVTQSPTHLIKTRGQQVTLRCSSQSGHNTVSWYQQALGQGPQFIFQYYREEENGRGNFPPRFSGLQFPNYSSELNVNALELDDSALYLCASSAGTGANTGELFFGEGSRLTVL.

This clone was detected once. The CDR3 here is CASSSTGGEGGYTF. The CDR3 bases are TGCGCCAGCAGCTCAACCGGGGGAGAGGGAGGCTACACCTTC. The V and J genes are TRBV5-1 and TRBJ1-2; D is perhaps TRBD1 (5 bases). The CDR3 extends over 14 amino acids. The V gene lost 3 bases and the J gene lost 8 bases, with 17 bases spanning the gap. Germline CDR1 reads SGHRS; CDR2 reads YFSETQ.

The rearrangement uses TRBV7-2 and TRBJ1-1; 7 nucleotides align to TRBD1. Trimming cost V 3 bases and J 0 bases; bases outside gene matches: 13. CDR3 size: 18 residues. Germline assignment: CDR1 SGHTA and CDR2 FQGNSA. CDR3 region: CASSFPRTGHRMNTEAFF. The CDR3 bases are TGTGCCAGCAGCTTTCCCCGGACAGGCCATCGCATGAACACTGAAGCTTTCTTT.

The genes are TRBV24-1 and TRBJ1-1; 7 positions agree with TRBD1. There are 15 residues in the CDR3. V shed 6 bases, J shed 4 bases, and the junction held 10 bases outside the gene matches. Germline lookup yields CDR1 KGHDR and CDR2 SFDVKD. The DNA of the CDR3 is TGTGCCACCAGTATCCGACAGGGAAGGATCACTGAAGCTTTCTTT. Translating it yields CATSIRQGRITEAFF.

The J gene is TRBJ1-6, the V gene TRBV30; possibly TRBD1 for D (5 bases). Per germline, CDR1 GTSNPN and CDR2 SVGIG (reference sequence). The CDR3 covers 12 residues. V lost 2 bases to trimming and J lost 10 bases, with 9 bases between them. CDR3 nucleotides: TGTGCCTGGAGTCAGGGAAAGTCACCCCTCCACTTT. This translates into CAWSQGKSPLHF.

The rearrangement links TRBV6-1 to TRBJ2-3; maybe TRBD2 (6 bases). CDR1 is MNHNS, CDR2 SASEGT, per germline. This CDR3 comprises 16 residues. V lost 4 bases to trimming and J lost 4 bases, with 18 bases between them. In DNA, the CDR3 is TGTGCCAGCAGTGGGAATTCAGCGGGCGACGCAGATACGCAGTATTTT. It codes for CASSGNSAGDADTQYF.